One sample yielded the 5 T cell receptor beta chains listed below, sequenced in a study of blood T cell repertoires in COVID-19. TCRdb's copy holds only in-frame clones and misses some; the assay was immunoSEQ multiplex PCR. The sample holds approximately 180,000 clones, approximately 86% seen once. The material sequenced was peripheral blood. These receptors were taken from a woman older than 75 with acute or convalescent COVID-19.

This clone was detected once. The same CDR3 arises from other DNA sequences in this sample as well. The rearrangement links TRBV7-2 to TRBJ2-7; D is uncertain. The V end lost 4 bases, the J end lost 2 bases, and 3 bases lay between the germline ends. The CDR3 is 11 residues long. Looked up from germline, CDR1 is SGHTA and CDR2 is FQGNSA. The CDR3 DNA sequence: TGTGCCAGCAGCTCGGCCTACGAGCAGTACTTC. This encodes CASSSAYEQYF.

This clone appeared a few times. The rearrangement uses TRBV6-5 and TRBJ1-5; a weak D match, TRBD1 (5 bases). There are 12 residues in the CDR3. V lost 6 bases and J lost 3, with 6 bases in between. Germline V gene sequence: CDR1 MNHEY, CDR2 SVGAGI. The CDR3 DNA reads as TGTGCCAGCAGGACAGCCAATCAGCCCCAGCATTTT. Protein product: CASRTANQPQHF.

This clone is judged medium-sized. The V gene is TRBV3-1 (or the pseudogene TRBV3-2), the J gene TRBJ2-5; D gene ambiguous. The germline V gene encodes CDR1 LGHDT and CDR2 YNNKEL (reference sequence). The CDR3 covers 12 residues. Trimming removed 4 bases at V and 4 bases at J, with 7 bases between. The CDR3 sequence is CASSLRRETQYF. The CDR3 region has the DNA TGTGCCAGCAGCCTCCGGAGAGAGACCCAGTACTTC.

The rearrangement uses TRBV11-2 and TRBJ1-5; 7 nucleotides match TRBD1. The J segment lost 6 bases and the V segment lost 5 bases, leaving 7 bases of the junction unmatched. The germline V gene has CDR1 SGHAT and CDR2 FQNNGV. The CDR3 runs 14 residues. The CDR3 bases are TGTGCCAGCAGCCCTTTGAGGGGGCCTCAGCCCCAGCATTTT. Translating it yields CASSPLRGPQPQHF.

This clone has just one count. The V gene is TRBV10-3, the J gene TRBJ2-1; a weak D match, TRBD2 (6 bases). V lost 10 bases, J lost 5 bases, and 18 bases lay in between. This CDR3 spans 14 amino acids. CDR1 ENHRY and CDR2 SYGVKD come from the germline V gene. CDR3 region: CATAGPLSNNEQFF. DNA of the CDR3: TGTGCCACGGCGGGGCCCCTCTCGAACAATGAGCAGTTCTTC.